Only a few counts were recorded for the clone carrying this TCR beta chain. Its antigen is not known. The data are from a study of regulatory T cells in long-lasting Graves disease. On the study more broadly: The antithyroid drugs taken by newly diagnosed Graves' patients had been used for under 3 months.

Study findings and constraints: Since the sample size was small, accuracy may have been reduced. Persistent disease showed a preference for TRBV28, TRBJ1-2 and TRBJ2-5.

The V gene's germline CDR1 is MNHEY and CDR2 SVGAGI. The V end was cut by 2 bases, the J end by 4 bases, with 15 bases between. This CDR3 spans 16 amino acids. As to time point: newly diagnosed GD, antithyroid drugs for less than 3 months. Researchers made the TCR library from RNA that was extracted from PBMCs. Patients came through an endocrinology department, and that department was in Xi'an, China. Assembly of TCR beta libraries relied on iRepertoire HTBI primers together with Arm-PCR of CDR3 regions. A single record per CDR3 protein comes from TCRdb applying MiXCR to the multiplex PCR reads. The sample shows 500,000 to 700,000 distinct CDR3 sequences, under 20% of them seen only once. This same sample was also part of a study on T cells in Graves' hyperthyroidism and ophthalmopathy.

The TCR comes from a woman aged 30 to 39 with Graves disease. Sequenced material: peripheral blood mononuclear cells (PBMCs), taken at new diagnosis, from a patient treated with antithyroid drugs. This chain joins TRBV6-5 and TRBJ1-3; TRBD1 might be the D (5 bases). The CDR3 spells CASSYADGHGGNTIYF. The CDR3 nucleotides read TGTGCCAGCAGTTACGCGGACGGACACGGAGGAAACACCATATATTTT.